This entry features one T cell receptor beta chain sequence. Its cognate antigen is unknown. The entry originates in a study of cytotoxic CD8 clonotypes in ibrutinib-treated CLL. Study summary: Patients attained some 25 partial and 2 complete responses; at median about 74 months, around 15 remained remitted while approximately 12 progressed. The study's findings and limits: There were differences in sampling times between sustained-remission and progressing patients.

Germline V gives CDR1 SGHRS, CDR2 YFSETQ. V was trimmed by 7 bases and J by 1 base, leaving 12 bases between them. This CDR3 is built from 14 residues. Method: immunoSEQ multiplex PCR; TCRdb's copy keeps in-frame clones and lacks some. This sample carries about 140,000 clones, roughly 77% of them seen once, and the ten largest clones take approximately 30%. The sample in question was PBMCs, obtained after 12 months of ibrutinib treatment. The receptor's source is a human donor with chronic lymphocytic leukemia. The J gene is TRBJ2-1, the V gene TRBV5-1, with D possibly TRBD1 on 6 matching bases. CDR3 sequence reads: CASGYRVSYNEQFF. DNA for the CDR3: TGCGCCAGCGGCTACAGGGTTTCCTACAATGAGCAGTTCTTC.